A selection of T cell receptor beta chains follows, all from one sample in a study of OX40 agonist ivuxolimab in advanced cancers. TCRdb keeps only in-frame clones here, not all; method: immunoSEQ multiplex PCR. The sample lists some 73,000 clones; over 80% were seen once. Here the sequenced sample was CD4+ or CD8+ T cells sorted from blood, taken in a trial of the OX40 agonist ivuxolimab. These TCRs come from an adult with an advanced solid tumor such as melanoma, head and neck, liver or kidney cancer. Both conserved end residues are part of each CDR3. A D gene is named only where the DNA matches it firmly. For some rows the clone size is stated as once, few or many, or as a class when expanded; others skip it.

D	size	V	J	DNA	CDR3
NA	NA	TRBV27	TRBJ2-1	TGTGCCAGCAGGGCCGTGGGTGGGTCCTACAATGAGCAGTTCTTC	CASRAVGGSYNEQFF
NA	NA	TRBV10-2	TRBJ2-7	TGCGCCAGCAGTGACAGGGGCTACGAGCAGTACTTC	CASSDRGYEQYF
NA	NA	TRBV9	TRBJ1-1	TGTGCCAGCAGCGTCAACCCGGCTGGGGTGAACACTGAAGCTTTCTTT	CASSVNPAGVNTEAFF
TRBD2	once	TRBV5-6	TRBJ2-7	TGTGCCAGCAGCTTGGCACTAGCGGGGGCCCAATACTACGAGCAGTACTTC	CASSLALAGAQYYEQYF
NA	NA	TRBV6-4	TRBJ2-1	TGTGCCAGCAGTGACTCGCCGGATCCCTACAATGAGCAGTTCTTC	CASSDSPDPYNEQFF
TRBD1	NA	TRBV4-1	TRBJ2-7	TGCGCCAGCAGCTGGGACAGGGTCTACGAGCAGTACTTC	CASSWDRVYEQYF
NA	few	TRBV28	TRBJ2-2	TGTGCCAGCAGGCCCACGGGATTCGACACCGGGGAGCTGTTTTTT	CASRPTGFDTGELFF
NA	few	TRBV27	TRBJ1-2	TGTGCCAGCAGTCATGGACCGGGGTCTCCCTATGGCTACACCTTC	CASSHGPGSPYGYTF
NA	NA	TRBV11-2	TRBJ2-3	TGTGCCAGCGGGGCAGGAATGTCCACAGATACGCAGTATTTT	CASGAGMSTDTQYF
TRBD1	NA	TRBV5-4	TRBJ1-1	TGTGCCAGCAGCTTGGGAGACAGGGTGGAAGCTTTCTTT	CASSLGDRVEAFF
NA	NA	TRBV4-1	TRBJ2-3	TGCGCCAGCAGCCAAGTTACGGGCACAGATACGCAGTATTTT	CASSQVTGTDTQYF
NA	NA	TRBV6-4	TRBJ2-3	TGTGCCAGCAGTGACTCTGGGGGAGGCACAGATACGCAGTATTTT	CASSDSGGGTDTQYF
NA	NA	TRBV19	TRBJ2-1	TGTGCCAGTAGTATTCAAGCGGGCCACTCCTACAATGAGCAGTTCTTC	CASSIQAGHSYNEQFF
NA	NA	TRBV4-1	TRBJ2-2	TGCGCGGGAGGGGGGCTCACCGGGGAGCTGTTTTTT	CAGGGLTGELFF
NA	NA	TRBV6-5	TRBJ1-1	TGTGCCAGCAGTTTGGGGGGAAGCACTGAAGCTTTCTTT	CASSLGGSTEAFF
TRBD1	NA	TRBV28	TRBJ2-4	TGTGCCAGCAGTTTCTACAGGGGAAACATTCAGTACTTC	CASSFYRGNIQYF